This T cell receptor beta chain appears in the sequencing data of a study of T cell repertoires in cytomegalovirus infection. In the study overall: Carrying CMV and the relevant HLA type showed in public TCR beta signatures.

The length of the CDR3 is 13 residues. Looked up from germline, CDR1 is SGHKS and CDR2 is YYEKEE (reference sequence). V lost 2 bases and J lost 8, with 13 bases in between. Study results and limitations: Cumulated frequencies of public TCR beta families served to identify carriers of CMV plus the relevant HLA. Dominating the ex vivo response were TCR beta clonotypes that were CMV-specific and HLA-C-restricted.

Points on this clonotype: What it binds is not known.

TCRdb ran MiXCR on the reads and lists one entry per CDR3 protein. In the table there are around 94,000 distinct CDR3 sequences, 15% to 20% of which are singletons. Material for sequencing was PBMCs. The chain links TRBV5-5 to TRBJ1-2; D is ambiguous. The TCR comes from a human donor in good health (CMV status not recorded). Some clones in this sample may be carry-over from other donors' samples. CDR3 sequence: CASSLVGNSGYTF. The CDR3 DNA reads as TGTGCCAGCAGCTTAGTGGGGAACAGCGGCTACACCTTC.